Listed below are T cell receptor beta chains from one sample, sequenced in a study of molecular identifiers for immune sequencing clone quantification. MiXCR was run by TCRdb on the PCR reads, yielding one entry per CDR3 protein. Of 460,000 or so distinct CDR3 sequences in the sample, 20% to 25% were seen once. The sequencing input was naive CD8+ T cells from blood, with Jurkat cell RNA spiked in. The receptors were sampled from a human donor in good health. Some libraries in this study had Jurkat cell RNA spiked in. The CDR3 runs from the conserved cysteine through the conserved F or W. A D gene is named only where the DNA matches it firmly. Clone size is stated in some rows and not others, as once, few, many or a class when expanded.

>TRBJ1-5|NA|TRBV6-2/TRBV6-3|many
CASRQQGQPQHF
TGTGCCAGCAGACAACAGGGTCAGCCCCAGCATTTT
>TRBJ2-2|TRBD2|TRBV29-1|many
CSVEEAGTGELFF
TGCAGCGTTGAAGAAGCGGGAACCGGGGAGCTGTTTTTT
>TRBJ2-7|TRBD2|TRBV5-1|many
CASSTFSGRNDEQYF
TGCGCCAGCAGCACTTTTAGCGGGAGAAATGACGAGCAGTACTTC
>TRBJ1-5|TRBD1|TRBV4-3|NA
CASSQDWVGTGGAADTQHF
TGCGCCAGCAGCCAAGATTGGGTGGGGACAGGGGGTGCGGCAGATACGCAGCATTTT
>TRBJ2-7|NA|TRBV4-3|many
CASSQEGTSYEQYF
TGCGCCAGCAGCCAAGAAGGGACCTCCTACGAGCAGTACTTC
>TRBJ2-4|TRBD1|TRBV2|NA
CASREALQGPSRDIQYF
TGTGCCAGCAGGGAGGCTTTACAGGGGCCCAGTAGGGACATTCAGTACTTC
>TRBJ1-2|NA|TRBV12-3/TRBV12-4|NA
CAGRGSLYYGYTF
TGTGCCGGCAGGGGCAGCCTCTACTATGGCTACACCTTC
>TRBJ1-1|NA|TRBV12-3/TRBV12-4|NA
CAGSLSPNTEAFF
TGTGCCGGCAGTTTGTCCCCGAACACTGAAGCTTTCTTT
>TRBJ1-5|NA|TRBV27|few
CASSPRVESSNQPQHF
TGTGCCAGCAGTCCCCGCGTTGAGAGTAGCAATCAGCCCCAGCATTTT
>TRBJ2-5|NA|TRBV12-3/TRBV12-4|many
CASSLDREQTQYF
TGTGCCAGCAGTTTAGACAGGGAGCAGACCCAGTACTTC
>TRBJ2-1|NA|TRBV19|few
CASSIWAGSTSYNEQFF
TGTGCCAGTAGTATCTGGGCGGGGTCCACCTCCTACAATGAGCAGTTCTTC
>TRBJ2-3|TRBD2|TRBV5-6|few
CASSLELAGGGTDTQYF
TGTGCCAGCAGCTTGGAACTAGCGGGGGGGGGCACAGATACGCAGTATTTT
>TRBJ2-5|TRBD2|TRBV30|few
CAWSLTSGEETQYF
TGTGCCTGGAGTTTAACTAGCGGGGAAGAGACCCAGTACTTC
>TRBJ2-1|NA|TRBV27|few
CASTQGPRYNEQFF
TGTGCCAGCACCCAAGGCCCTCGCTACAATGAGCAGTTCTTC
>TRBJ1-1|NA|TRBV12-3/TRBV12-4|few
CASSFPGSVNTEAFF
TGTGCCAGCAGTTTTCCAGGGTCCGTTAACACTGAAGCTTTCTTT
>TRBJ1-1|NA|TRBV4-3|NA
CASSQDWKGTLTEAFF
TGCGCCAGCAGCCAAGATTGGAAGGGCACCCTGACCGAAGCTTTCTTT
>TRBJ1-2|TRBD1|TRBV6-5|NA
CASSYANRGGDYGYTF
TGTGCCAGCAGTTACGCAAACAGGGGGGGTGACTATGGCTACACCTTC
>TRBJ2-7|TRBD2|TRBV3-1|NA
CASSQAASGVYEQYF
TGTGCCAGCAGCCAAGCGGCTAGCGGGGTGTACGAGCAGTACTTC
>TRBJ2-3|TRBD1|TRBV29-1|NA
CSVEGQGPTDTQYF
TGCAGCGTTGAGGGACAGGGTCCCACAGATACGCAGTATTTT
>TRBJ2-7|TRBD2|TRBV7-2|many
CASSPGTSGFGEQYF
TGTGCCAGCAGCCCGGGGACTAGCGGGTTCGGCGAGCAGTACTTC
>TRBJ1-4|NA|TRBV4-1|few
CASSQTGIANEKLFF
TGCGCCAGCAGCCAGACCGGGATCGCTAATGAAAAACTGTTTTTT
>TRBJ1-1|TRBD1|TRBV23-1|few
CASSQSPGQGWTEAFF
TGCGCCAGCAGTCAGTCTCCGGGACAGGGATGGACTGAAGCTTTCTTT
>TRBJ1-2|TRBD1|TRBV4-1|NA
CASSQPSLGQSNYGYTF
TGCGCCAGCAGCCAACCTTCATTGGGACAGAGTAACTATGGCTACACCTTC